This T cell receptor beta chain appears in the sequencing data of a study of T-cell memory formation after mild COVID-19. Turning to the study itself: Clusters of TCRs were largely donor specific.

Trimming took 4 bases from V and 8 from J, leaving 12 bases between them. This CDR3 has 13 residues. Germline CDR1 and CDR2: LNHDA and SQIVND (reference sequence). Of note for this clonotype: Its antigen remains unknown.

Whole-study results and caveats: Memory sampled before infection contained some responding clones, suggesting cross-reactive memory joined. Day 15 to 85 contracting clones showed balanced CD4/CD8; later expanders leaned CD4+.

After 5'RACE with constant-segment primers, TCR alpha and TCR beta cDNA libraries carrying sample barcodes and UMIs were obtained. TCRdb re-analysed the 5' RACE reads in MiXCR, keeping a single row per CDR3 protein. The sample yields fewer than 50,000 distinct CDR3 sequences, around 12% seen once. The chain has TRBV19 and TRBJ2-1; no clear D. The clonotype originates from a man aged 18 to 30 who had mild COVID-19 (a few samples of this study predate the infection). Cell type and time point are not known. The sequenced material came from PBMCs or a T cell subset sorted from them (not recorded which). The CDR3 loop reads CASSRRSTDEQFF. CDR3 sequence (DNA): TGTGCCAGTAGTAGGCGGTCTACGGATGAGCAGTTCTTC.